This T cell receptor (beta chain) was documented in a study of molecular identifiers for immune sequencing clone quantification. Study findings and constraints: Clones above 20 RNA copies contained over 97% of effector molecules and under 1% of naive molecules.

This clonotype has only a few counts. What it recognizes is unknown. Naive CD8 sequencing libraries were generated from roughly 20,000 to 1,000,000 sorted cells, with 10%, 30% or 50% RNA as input. Based on a CD8+CD4-CCR7+CD45RA+ profile, naive CD8 T cells were sorted. Germline V gene data show CDR1 as LGHDT and CDR2 as YNNKEL (reference sequence). This CDR3 contains 21 residues. V shed 0 bases and J 1 base; nucleotides not matched to a gene: 12. TCRdb analysed the PCR reads with MiXCR anew, one entry per CDR3 protein. This table holds about 640,000 distinct CDR3 sequences, around 20% found once. The receptor comes from a human donor in good health. Some libraries in this study had Jurkat cell RNA spiked in. Sequencing was carried out using naive CD8+ T cells from blood, with Jurkat cell RNA spiked in. The sample's subset: FACS-sorted CD8+CD4-CCR7+CD45RA+ naive T cells. V is TRBV3-1 and J is TRBJ2-3; 14 nucleotides match TRBD2. This chain's CDR3 is CASSQESGTSGSPHGTDTQYF. For the CDR3, the DNA is TGTGCCAGCAGCCAAGAGTCCGGGACTAGCGGGAGCCCCCATGGCACAGATACGCAGTATTTT.